The 21 T cell receptor beta chains given below trace back to one sample, sequenced in a study of blood T cell repertoires in COVID-19. Sequencing was performed with immunoSEQ multiplex PCR; in TCRdb, only in-frame clones are kept and a portion is missing. The sample holds about 80,000 clones, 78% seen once. Sequencing was done on a sample of peripheral blood. The receptors were sampled from a human donor in a cohort sampled during active COVID-19.

The CDR3 sequence: CASTTQGAGETQYF. The CDR3, as DNA: TGTGCCAGCACCACGCAGGGGGCGGGAGAGACCCAGTACTTC. The chain employs TRBV5-4 and TRBJ2-5, with 8 bases identical to TRBD1. With V trimmed by 6 bases and J by 4 bases, 8 bases remained unmatched. Germline loops: CDR1 SGHNT, CDR2 YYREEE (reference sequence). There are 14 residues in the CDR3. The variable domain in full, with the rest retrieved from reference TRBV5-4 and TRBJ2-5, is ETGVTQSPTHLIKTRGQQVTLRCSSQSGHNTVSWYQQALGQGPQFIFQYYREEENGRGNFPPRFSGLQFPNYSSELNVNALELDDSALYLCASTTQGAGETQYFGPGTRLLVL.

The chain has TRBV29-1 and TRBJ1-3; no firm D call. V was pared by 6 bases and J by 3 bases, with 15 bases between. The germline CDR1 and CDR2 sequences are SQVTM and ANQGSEA. The CDR3 loop spans 14 amino acids. The CDR3 here is CSVVGLLHGNTIYF. The CDR3 DNA reads as TGCAGCGTCGTAGGACTACTCCATGGAAACACCATATATTTT.

This rearrangement joins TRBV12-3 or TRBV12-4 to TRBJ1-2; 10 bases are shared with TRBD1. CDR3 length: 11 amino acids. V lost 6 bases and J lost 13; bases outside the gene matches: 5. CDR3 region: CASRRDRGLTF. CDR3 bases: TGTGCCAGCAGACGGGACAGGGGCCTCACCTTC.

The chain links TRBV7-9 to TRBJ2-1; possible D gene TRBD2, 6 bases. Trimming pared 1 base from V and 0 bases from J, leaving 10 bases between. The CDR3 spans 16 residues. Looked up from germline, CDR1 is SEHNR and CDR2 is FQNEAQ (reference sequence). The CDR3 DNA follows: TGTGCCAGCAGCTTAGTAGCGGTGAGCTCCTACAATGAGCAGTTCTTC. This gives the protein CASSLVAVSSYNEQFF.

V is TRBV2 and J is TRBJ2-7; 8 bases align to TRBD1. Germline V gives CDR1 SNHLY, CDR2 FYNNEI. Germline trimming cut 3 bases from V and 3 bases from J; bases unmatched to any gene: 4. The CDR3 is 14 amino acids. The CDR3 protein is CASSDLGTGYEQYF. As DNA, the CDR3 is TGTGCCAGCAGTGATCTCGGGACAGGCTACGAGCAGTACTTC.

The rearrangement links TRBV5-5 to TRBJ2-2; maybe TRBD2 (6 bases). The germline CDR1 and CDR2 sequences are SGHKS and YYEKEE (reference sequence). The CDR3 contains 15 residues. Trimming left V 0 bases short and J 7 bases short, with 13 bases between. For the CDR3, the DNA is TGTGCCAGCAGCTTGGGACTAGTACATGTCGGGGAGCTGTTTTTT. This encodes CASSLGLVHVGELFF.

This clone was observed once. The J gene is TRBJ1-5, the V gene TRBV6-1; D is unclear. Germline V gene data show CDR1 as MNHNS and CDR2 as SASEGT. Trimming took off 2 bases at V and 2 bases at J, with 10 bases between the two ends. The CDR3 runs to 15 residues. The DNA for the CDR3 is TGTGCCAGCAGTGAACCGGTAGTGGGCAATCAGCCCCAGCATTTT. It is translated as CASSEPVVGNQPQHF.

This clone was seen more than once but under ten times. The rearrangement joins TRBV28 to TRBJ1-6; possible D gene TRBD1, 6 bases. The CDR3 is 18 residues long. Germline V gives CDR1 MDHEN, CDR2 SYDVKM. Trimming took off 5 bases at V and 5 bases at J, with 22 bases between the two ends. CDR3: CASSRDILFPPNNSPLHF. In nucleotides, the CDR3 is TGTGCCAGCAGTCGGGACATTCTCTTCCCCCCCAATAATTCACCCCTCCACTTT. Full variable domain (rest looked up from reference TRBV28 and TRBJ1-6): DVKVTQSSRYLVKRTGEKVFLECVQDMDHENMFWYRQDPGLGLRLIYFSYDVKMKEKGDIPEGYSVSREKKERFSLILESASTNQTSMYLCASSRDILFPPNNSPLHFGNGTRLTVT.

The rearrangement joins TRBV11-3 to TRBJ2-2, with 8 bases that match TRBD2. J lost 3 bases, V lost 4 bases, and 7 bases had no gene match. Germline CDR1 reads SGHNT; CDR2 reads YENEEA. This CDR3 has 16 residues. CDR3 sequence reads: CASSSLAGGYTGELFF. The CDR3 DNA reads TGTGCCAGCAGCTCTTTGGCGGGAGGTTACACCGGGGAGCTGTTTTTT.

The chain is built from TRBV7-3 and TRBJ2-3; D is perhaps TRBD2 (7 bases). CDR1 is SGHTA, CDR2 FQGTGA, per germline. The V end was cut by 5 bases, the J end by 0 bases, with 21 bases between. The CDR3 is 18 amino acids. The CDR3 spells CASSPLGWGGPSTDTQYF. Written as DNA, the CDR3 is TGTGCCAGCAGCCCCCTGGGGTGGGGGGGGCCGAGCACAGATACGCAGTATTTT.

The rearrangement joins TRBV4-3 to TRBJ2-2, with TRBD1 identical over 9 bases. The CDR3 is 18 amino acids. The junction had 5 bases not matched to a gene; V was cut back by 0 bases and J by 0 bases. CDR1 is LGHNA, CDR2 YSLEER, per germline. Written as DNA, the CDR3 is TGCGCCAGCAGCCAAGATCAGGACAGGGGATCGAACACCGGGGAGCTGTTTTTT. Encoded protein: CASSQDQDRGSNTGELFF.

The rearrangement uses TRBV6-2 or TRBV6-3 and TRBJ2-7; 7 bases fit TRBD1. Germline V gene data show CDR1 as MNHEY and CDR2 as SVGEGT. J gave up 2 bases and V 6 bases, and 7 bases lay outside the gene matches. CDR3 length: 14 residues. The chain's CDR3 is CASSRDSWAYEQYV. Here the CDR3 DNA reads TGTGCCAGCAGCCGGGACAGTTGGGCCTACGAGCAGTACGTC.

The chain is built from TRBV7-9 and TRBJ1-1; no definite D call. This CDR3 is built from 14 residues. The germline V gene has CDR1 SEHNR and CDR2 FQNEAQ (reference sequence). The V gene lost 3 bases and the J gene lost 0 bases, with 8 bases spanning the gap. Here the CDR3 DNA reads TGTGCCAGCAGCTTCCCAGAACTGAACACTGAAGCTTTCTTT. It yields the protein CASSFPELNTEAFF.

The rearrangement uses TRBV15 and TRBJ2-3; possibly TRBD1 for D (5 bases). The CDR3 is made up of 14 amino acids. Trimming removed 1 base from V and 12 bases from J, with 17 bases in between. Looked up from germline, CDR1 is LNHNV and CDR2 is YYDKDF (reference sequence). The CDR3 reads CATSRVEEGQRQYF. The CDR3 nucleotides read TGTGCCACCAGCAGAGTTGAGGAAGGACAACGACAGTATTTT.

This chain links TRBV7-2 with TRBJ1-2; TRBD1 is a possible D gene (6 bases). With 1 base removed from V and 2 bases from J, the gap between germline ends came to 11 bases. CDR3 length equals 15 residues. CDR1 is SGHTA and CDR2 is FQGNSA in the germline V gene. The CDR3 sequence: CASSLDSGANYGYTF. The CDR3 DNA sequence: TGTGCCAGCAGCTTAGATTCAGGGGCCAACTATGGCTACACCTTC.

This clone was detected a few times. The V gene is TRBV6-4, the J gene TRBJ1-1; D is uncertain. Per the germline V gene, CDR1 is MRHNA and CDR2 is SNTAGT. V was trimmed by 6 bases and J by 7 bases, leaving 18 bases between them. The CDR3 has 14 amino acids. Here the CDR3 reads CASRPYGIMGEAFF. DNA of the CDR3: TGTGCCAGCAGGCCATACGGGATTATGGGTGAAGCTTTCTTT.

This clone was detected only a few times. The chain joins TRBV7-8 to TRBJ2-3; 7 bases match TRBD2. Germline-derived CDR1 and CDR2 are SGHVS and FQNEAQ. The CDR3 covers 14 residues. The V and J ends lost 3 bases and 1 base, in that order; junction bases with no gene match: 1. CDR3 residues: CASSFLAGTDTQYF. The CDR3 DNA reads as TGTGCCAGCAGCTTCCTAGCGGGCACAGATACGCAGTATTTT.

This chain uses TRBV27 with TRBJ2-7; D might be TRBD2 (5 bases). The CDR3 runs 12 residues. Trimming took off 6 bases at V and 7 bases at J, with 13 bases between the two ends. Germline V CDR1 and CDR2: MNHEY, SMNVEV (reference sequence). The CDR3 sequence: CASSFSGGEQYF. In DNA, the CDR3 is TGTGCCAGCAGCTTCAGTGGCGGGGAGCAGTACTTC.

V usage is TRBV7-9 and J usage is TRBJ2-2; 11 bases match TRBD2. Germline assignment: CDR1 SEHNR and CDR2 FQNEAQ (reference sequence). The V segment lost 7 bases and the J segment 4 bases; nucleotides outside the gene matches: 2. The CDR3 is made up of 14 amino acids. The CDR3 coding sequence is TGTGCCAGCATACTAGCGGGAGTCACCGGGGAGCTGTTTTTT. It translates to CASILAGVTGELFF.

The chain couples TRBV18 to TRBJ2-7; tentatively, D is TRBD1 (5 bases). This CDR3 contains 14 residues. The germline V gene encodes CDR1 KGHSH and CDR2 LQKENI. V lost 3 bases and J 4 bases, leaving 13 bases between the germline ends. The CDR3 region has the DNA TGTGCCAGCTCACCCGCGATGACAGAATACGAGCAGTACTTC. This encodes CASSPAMTEYEQYF.

This chain connects TRBV5-8 to TRBJ2-5; TRBD1 agrees at 9 bases. CDR1 and CDR2 (germline): SGHTS, YDEGEE. The CDR3 totals 17 residues. Unmatched junction bases numbered 6, after V lost 0 bases and J lost 0 bases. The CDR3 here is CASSLEGGTGYQETQYF. The CDR3 nucleotides are TGTGCCAGCAGCTTGGAGGGGGGGACAGGGTACCAAGAGACCCAGTACTTC.